Listed below are T cell receptor beta chains from one sample, sequenced in a study of beta chain features in type 1 diabetes. The protocol was immunoSEQ multiplex PCR, while the TCRdb copy is restricted to in-frame clones and leaves out a portion. The table records a few hundred thousand clones, around 9.6% of them present only once. Specimen: central memory CD4+ T cells from blood. The source of these receptors is a man between 25 and 39 years old with type 1 diabetes. The CDR3 runs from the conserved cysteine through the conserved F or W. D genes are given only for firm matches. For some rows the clone size is stated as once, few or many, or as a class when expanded; others skip it.

CDR3 length	D gene	clone size	J gene	V gene	CDR3 protein	CDR3 DNA
14	TRBD2	NA	TRBJ2-7	TRBV6-5	CASSSVAGGYEQYF	TGTGCCAGCAGTTCCGTAGCGGGAGGCTACGAGCAGTACTTC
12	TRBD1	NA	TRBJ2-7	TRBV29-1	CSARTGNYEQYF	TGCAGCGCTCGGACAGGGAACTACGAGCAGTACTTC
15	NA	NA	TRBJ2-7	TRBV28	CASSLWSGPTSAQYF	TGTGCCAGCAGTTTATGGTCCGGGCCGACCTCAGCGCAGTACTTC
18	TRBD1	NA	TRBJ2-2	TRBV19	CASSISPVGQGRTGELFF	TGTGCCAGTAGTATATCTCCCGTGGGACAGGGAAGAACCGGGGAGCTGTTTTTT
13	NA	few	TRBJ1-3	TRBV7-9	CARDGSSGNTIYF	TGTGCCAGAGACGGCAGCTCTGGAAACACCATATATTTT
14	TRBD1	few	TRBJ2-5	TRBV7-7	CASSPTGVGETQYF	TGTGCTAGCAGCCCGACAGGGGTCGGGGAGACCCAGTACTTC
19	TRBD1	NA	TRBJ2-1	TRBV28	CASSLSGFFGTALDNEQFF	TGTGCCAGCAGTTTATCGGGTTTCTTCGGGACAGCTCTCGACAATGAGCAGTTCTTC
13	NA	NA	TRBJ2-4	TRBV5-6	CASSFFGENIQYF	TGTGCCAGCAGCTTTTTCGGTGAAAACATTCAGTACTTC
15	NA	few	TRBJ2-7	TRBV5-4	CASSLGTGHPYEQYF	TGTGCCAGCAGCTTAGGGACGGGACACCCCTACGAGCAGTACTTC
14	NA	NA	TRBJ1-1	TRBV6-5	CASRSHLQNTEAFF	TGTGCCAGCAGGTCACACCTTCAGAACACTGAAGCTTTCTTT
12	NA	few	TRBJ2-5	TRBV19	CASSIRDETQYF	TGTGCCAGTAGTATAAGGGATGAGACCCAGTACTTC
13	NA	few	TRBJ1-4	TRBV5-5	CANKAASNEKLFF	TGTGCCAATAAGGCGGCGAGTAATGAAAAACTGTTTTTT
17	TRBD2	few	TRBJ2-3	TRBV15	CATSRDRFEAGEGTQYF	TGTGCCACCAGCAGAGATAGATTTGAAGCGGGAGAGGGTACGCAGTATTTT
11	NA	many	TRBJ1-1	TRBV28	CASCSLSEAFF	TGTGCCAGCTGCTCCCTGTCGGAAGCTTTCTTT
13	NA	NA	TRBJ2-1	TRBV7-2	CASSLGQLASQFF	TGTGCCAGCAGCCTGGGACAACTAGCGTCCCAGTTCTTC
16	NA	NA	TRBJ1-1	TRBV14	CASSLTKTALNTEAFF	TGTGCCAGCAGCCTGACCAAGACGGCGTTGAACACTGAAGCTTTCTTT
13	NA	few	TRBJ1-5	TRBV4-3	CASSQGRGQPQHF	TGCGCCAGCAGCCAAGGCAGGGGTCAGCCCCAGCATTTT
15	TRBD1	few	TRBJ1-1	TRBV19	CASSSRTGMNTEAFF	TGTGCCAGTAGTTCTCGGACAGGGATGAACACTGAAGCTTTCTTT
15	NA	few	TRBJ2-5	TRBV9	CASSRSHLPQETQYF	TGTGCCAGCAGCCGTAGCCACCTACCACAAGAGACCCAGTACTTC
12	NA	few	TRBJ1-1	TRBV5-1	CASSLERGEAFF	TGCGCCAGCAGCTTGGAAAGGGGCGAAGCTTTCTTT
15	NA	many	TRBJ2-4	TRBV28	CASSLIGDVINIQYF	TGTGCCAGCAGTTTAATAGGGGACGTAATAAACATTCAGTACTTC
14	TRBD2	few	TRBJ2-5	TRBV7-2	CASGPGGGGETQYF	TGTGCCAGCGGACCGGGGGGAGGAGGAGAGACCCAGTACTTC
16	TRBD1	NA	TRBJ2-7	TRBV18	CASSPDNRGKSYEQYF	TGTGCCAGCTCACCAGATAACAGGGGGAAGTCCTACGAGCAGTACTTC
14	NA	few	TRBJ2-7	TRBV6-5	CASSYSQSSYEQYF	TGTGCCAGCAGTTACTCACAGAGTTCCTACGAGCAGTACTTC
15	TRBD2	NA	TRBJ2-7	TRBV11-2	CASSESSGRTYEQYF	TGTGCCAGCAGCGAATCTAGCGGGAGGACCTACGAGCAGTACTTC
15	TRBD2	NA	TRBJ2-1	TRBV6-1	CASTLGTSGRGTHFF	TGTGCCAGCACCCTGGGAACTAGCGGGAGAGGGACGCATTTCTTC
13	NA	many	TRBJ2-3	TRBV4-3	CASSQGLTDTQYF	TGCGCCAGCAGCCAGGGGCTCACAGATACGCAGTATTTT
17	NA	NA	TRBJ2-5	TRBV13	CASSLRLAGHNQETQYF	TGTGCCAGCAGCCTTAGACTCGCGGGCCACAACCAAGAGACCCAGTACTTC
14	NA	NA	TRBJ2-3	TRBV5-4	CASSFQKGADTQYF	TGTGCCAGCAGCTTCCAGAAGGGAGCAGATACGCAGTATTTT
14	NA	few	TRBJ1-2	TRBV30	CAWSVTVPNYGYTF	TGTGCCTGGAGTGTGACAGTCCCTAACTATGGCTACACCTTC
15	NA	many	TRBJ1-1	TRBV6-1	CASSGRDTPVAEAFF	TGTGCCAGCAGTGGTCGGGACACCCCTGTCGCTGAAGCTTTCTTT
13	NA	many	TRBJ1-5	TRBV7-2	CASSPRGNQPQHF	TGTGCCAGCAGCCCTAGAGGGAATCAGCCCCAGCATTTT
13	NA	few	TRBJ2-7	TRBV28	CASSQTGNYEQYF	TGTGCCAGCAGTCAAACAGGGAACTACGAGCAGTACTTC
18	TRBD2	NA	TRBJ2-1	TRBV5-6	CASSLVGLAGSSYNEQFF	TGTGCCAGCAGCTTGGTCGGACTAGCGGGGAGCTCCTACAATGAGCAGTTCTTC
15	TRBD1	NA	TRBJ2-1	TRBV7-6	CASSLEQGAYNEQFF	TGTGCCAGCAGCTTAGAACAGGGGGCGTACAATGAGCAGTTCTTC
14	NA	NA	TRBJ2-3	TRBV7-2	CASSYHRSADTQYF	TGTGCCAGCAGCTACCACAGGAGTGCAGATACGCAGTATTTT
15	TRBD1	few	TRBJ2-3	TRBV28	CASSTPGTGTDTQYF	TGTGCCAGCAGTACCCCCGGGACAGGGACAGATACGCAGTATTTT
14	NA	NA	TRBJ2-5	TRBV5-1	CASSLYPSEETQYF	TGCGCCAGCAGCTTGTACCCTAGCGAAGAGACCCAGTACTTC
12	NA	few	TRBJ2-7	TRBV30	CAWRSPGGEQYF	TGTGCCTGGCGGAGTCCCGGGGGCGAGCAGTACTTC
12	NA	NA	TRBJ2-5	TRBV6-6	CASSRPQETQYF	TGTGCCAGCAGCCGACCACAAGAGACCCAGTACTTC
13	NA	few	TRBJ1-1	TRBV19	CASRLGLNTEAFF	TGTGCCAGTAGACTGGGCCTGAACACTGAAGCTTTCTTT
13	NA	few	TRBJ1-1	TRBV30	CAWSGYPPGRAFF	TGTGCCTGGAGTGGCTACCCCCCCGGGCGGGCTTTCTTT
16	NA	NA	TRBJ2-7	TRBV6-5	CASSYLADPLMGEQYF	TGTGCCAGCAGTTACTTGGCGGACCCCTTAATGGGCGAGCAGTACTTC
14	TRBD1	few	TRBJ2-7	TRBV18	CASSPSRGILEQYF	TGTGCCAGCTCACCTTCCAGGGGGATATTAGAGCAGTACTTC
15	NA	few	TRBJ2-3	TRBV2	CASIRNLASTDTQYF	TGTGCCAGCATTAGGAACCTGGCTAGCACAGATACGCAGTATTTT
12	NA	few	TRBJ2-1	TRBV7-9	CASSWAGTTMIF	TGTGCCAGCAGCTGGGCCGGGACCACTATGATCTTC
15	TRBD1	NA	TRBJ1-1	TRBV28	CASSGGQGVYTEAFF	TGTGCCAGCAGTGGGGGACAGGGCGTGTACACTGAAGCTTTCTTT
14	NA	NA	TRBJ1-1	TRBV7-3	CASSPGWGAREAFF	TGTGCCAGCAGCCCCGGGTGGGGGGCGCGGGAAGCTTTCTTT
15	NA	NA	TRBJ2-2	TRBV5-1	CASSLMTMNTGELFF	TGCGCCAGCAGCTTGATGACAATGAACACCGGGGAGCTGTTTTTT
13	NA	few	TRBJ2-1	TRBV11-1	CASSPNPGSEQFF	TGTGCCAGCAGCCCTAACCCCGGATCTGAGCAGTTCTTC
14	TRBD1	few	TRBJ1-2	TRBV11-2	CASSQNTGGDGYTF	TGTGCCAGCAGCCAGAACACAGGGGGCGATGGCTACACCTTC
13	NA	few	TRBJ1-1	TRBV18	CASSRTGNTEAFF	TGTGCCAGCTCACGTACGGGAAACACTGAAGCTTTCTTT
14	NA	NA	TRBJ2-2	TRBV7-2	CASSSGVGTGELFF	TGTGCCAGCAGCTCAGGGGTAGGGACCGGGGAGCTGTTTTTT
15	TRBD1	NA	TRBJ2-7	TRBV9	CASSVGDRVVGEQYF	TGTGCCAGCAGCGTAGGTGACAGGGTGGTCGGCGAGCAGTACTTC
14	TRBD1	many	TRBJ2-1	TRBV19	CASSIISQGEEQFF	TGTGCCAGTAGTATTATAAGTCAGGGGGAGGAGCAGTTCTTC
14	NA	NA	TRBJ1-4	TRBV27	CASSLGGGNEKLFF	TGTGCCAGCAGTCTCGGGGGCGGGAATGAAAAACTGTTTTTT
13	NA	NA	TRBJ1-5	TRBV28	CASSQGFVQPQHF	TGTGCCAGCAGCCAGGGGTTCGTTCAGCCCCAGCATTTT
14	NA	NA	TRBJ2-3	TRBV29-1	CSVVTNGGTDTQYF	TGCAGCGTTGTAACAAACGGGGGCACAGATACGCAGTATTTT
14	TRBD1	NA	TRBJ2-4	TRBV6-5	CASSKTGTGNIQYF	TGTGCCAGCAGCAAGACAGGGACGGGGAACATTCAGTACTTC
13	NA	few	TRBJ2-2	TRBV11-3	CASSLLGPGELFF	TGTGCCAGCAGCTTATTGGGGCCCGGGGAGCTGTTTTTT